This TCR beta chain emerged from a study of shared clonotypes between healthy human individuals. Clones were read by immunoSEQ multiplex PCR, and TCRdb kept only the in-frame ones, dropping some. This repertoire shows about 2.4 million clones, under 95% found once; its top ten account for roughly 0.36%. With respect to this clone: Its antigen is undetermined.

V shed 4 bases and J shed 4 bases, with 16 bases lying between them. This CDR3 has 15 residues. Germline V gene lookup returns CDR1 SGDLS and CDR2 YYNGEE. Regarding the study as a whole: Unshared clonotypes carried lower generation probabilities than those common to all four donors. Sampling used blood alone; tissue repertoires probably differ.

The TCR was taken from a man younger than 35 in good health. Some clones in this sample may be carry-over from other donors' samples. The V call is TRBV9, the J call TRBJ2-3, with D possibly TRBD1 on 6 matching bases. Sequencing was done on a sample of naive CD4+ T cells from PBMCs. Subset specified: CD45RA+ positively selected. The CDR3 sequence is CASSPLGGHADTQYF. The CDR3 coding sequence is TGTGCCAGCAGCCCCCTTGGGGGCCATGCAGATACGCAGTATTTT.